Listed below are T cell receptor beta chains from one sample, sequenced in a study of shared clonotypes between healthy human individuals. Using immunoSEQ multiplex PCR, the repertoire was profiled, and TCRdb retains in-frame clones only, with some absent. The sample has about 1.1 million clones, 70% to 80% seen once; the top ten hold over 0.8%. Sample: memory CD4+ T cells from PBMCs. The origin of the receptors is a man aged 18 to 30 in good health. Some clones in this sample may be carry-over from other donors' samples. Both conserved end residues are part of each CDR3. D genes are given only for firm matches. Expanded clones get a size class; other rows say once, few or many, or leave the size out.

D gene	clone size	V gene	J gene	CDR3 protein	CDR3 DNA
NA	many	TRBV7-2	TRBJ2-5	CASSQNRGGGPLRETQYF	TGTGCCAGCAGCCAAAACAGGGGGGGCGGGCCCCTTAGAGAGACCCAGTACTTC
NA	NA	TRBV7-2	TRBJ1-3	CASSSRVGSSGNTIYF	TGTGCCAGCAGCTCCAGGGTTGGGAGCTCTGGAAACACCATATATTTT
NA	NA	TRBV5-1	TRBJ2-5	CASRGFPGETQYF	TGCGCCAGCAGGGGTTTTCCGGGGGAGACCCAGTACTTC
TRBD1	NA	TRBV7-3	TRBJ2-2	CASSLQGASNTGELFF	TGTGCCAGCAGCTTACAGGGGGCCTCGAACACCGGGGAGCTGTTTTTT
NA	NA	TRBV14	TRBJ1-1	CASTEKIRASSEAFF	TGTGCCAGCACCGAGAAGATCCGGGCCTCTTCCGAAGCTTTCTTT
NA	NA	TRBV12-5	TRBJ2-5	CASAIGGPETQYF	TGTGCTAGTGCCATCGGGGGCCCAGAGACCCAGTACTTC
NA	NA	TRBV7-2	TRBJ2-7	CASSPGTLAYEQYF	TGTGCCAGCAGCCCCGGAACCCTCGCCTACGAGCAGTACTTC
TRBD1	NA	TRBV7-9	TRBJ1-5	CASSRGTGPNQPQHF	TGTGCCAGCAGCCGAGGGACAGGGCCCAATCAGCCCCAGCATTTT
TRBD2	NA	TRBV11-3	TRBJ2-3	CASSLRTSGSSDTQYF	TGTGCCAGCAGCTTAAGAACTAGCGGGAGTTCAGATACGCAGTATTTT
NA	NA	TRBV6-6	TRBJ2-1	CATLGYNEQFF	TGTGCCACCCTAGGCTACAATGAGCAGTTCTTC
NA	NA	TRBV28	TRBJ1-2	CASSPTLQGHYGYTF	TGTGCCAGCAGTCCCACCCTACAGGGACACTATGGCTACACCTTC
TRBD1	NA	TRBV10-3	TRBJ2-1	CANRATGSSYNEQFF	TGTGCCAACCGAGCGACAGGGAGCTCCTACAATGAGCAGTTCTTC
NA	NA	TRBV10-3	TRBJ1-1	CAIKEVWTEAFF	TGTGCCATCAAAGAGGTTTGGACTGAAGCTTTCTTT
TRBD1	NA	TRBV5-6	TRBJ2-7	CASSLGPQGEYF	TGTGCCAGCAGCTTGGGGCCACAGGGGGAGTACTTC
NA	NA	TRBV18	TRBJ2-3	CASSPRRSSTDTQYF	TGTGCCAGCTCACCACGGAGGAGTAGCACAGATACGCAGTATTTT
TRBD1	many	TRBV7-3	TRBJ2-2	CASSLGDRNTGELFF	TGTGCCAGCAGCTTAGGGGACAGAAACACCGGGGAGCTGTTTTTT
TRBD2	NA	TRBV6-6	TRBJ2-7	CASASGRGVQYF	TGTGCCAGCGCTAGCGGGAGAGGGGTGCAGTACTTC
TRBD1	NA	TRBV6-5	TRBJ1-2	CASGLQGRNYGYTF	TGTGCCAGCGGATTACAGGGGAGAAACTATGGCTACACCTTC
NA	NA	TRBV11-3	TRBJ1-1	CASSLEGADTEAFF	TGTGCCAGCAGCTTAGAAGGGGCTGACACTGAAGCTTTCTTT
NA	NA	TRBV27	TRBJ2-7	CASSLLDSVAVGEQYF	TGTGCCAGCAGTTTACTCGATTCGGTCGCGGTGGGTGAGCAGTACTTC
NA	NA	TRBV30	TRBJ2-3	CAWARADTQYF	TGTGCCTGGGCCAGGGCGGATACGCAGTATTTT
NA	NA	TRBV6-6	TRBJ1-3	CASSYAQGNTIYF	TGTGCCAGCAGTTACGCCCAGGGAAACACCATATATTTT
NA	NA	TRBV27	TRBJ1-5	CASSFGRVNQPQHF	TGTGCCAGCAGTTTTGGCAGGGTAAATCAGCCCCAGCATTTT
TRBD2	NA	TRBV4-2	TRBJ2-7	CASSQESSGYYEQYF	TGTGCCAGCAGCCAGGAATCTAGCGGGTACTACGAGCAGTACTTC
TRBD2	once	TRBV28	TRBJ2-7	CASSGTSGPYEQYF	TGTGCCAGCAGCGGGACTAGCGGTCCCTACGAGCAGTACTTC
TRBD1	NA	TRBV18	TRBJ2-3	CASSRGQGDADTQYF	TGTGCCAGCTCACGAGGACAGGGGGATGCAGATACGCAGTATTTT
NA	NA	TRBV7-9	TRBJ1-6	CASSLSLGTGGRNSPLHF	TGTGCCAGCAGCTTAAGCCTCGGAACAGGCGGTCGCAATTCACCCCTCCACTTT
TRBD1	NA	TRBV9	TRBJ2-7	CASSLRGTVGYEQYF	TGTGCCAGCAGCCTCAGAGGGACAGTGGGCTACGAGCAGTACTTC
TRBD1	NA	TRBV6-5	TRBJ1-6	CASSYSGQGANSPLHF	TGTGCCAGCAGTTACTCGGGACAGGGCGCGAATTCACCCCTCCACTTT
TRBD2	NA	TRBV7-3	TRBJ2-7	CASSASGRPEQYF	TGTGCCAGCAGCGCGTCCGGGAGGCCCGAGCAGTACTTC
NA	once	TRBV4-1	TRBJ2-7	CASSRPGHSSYEQYF	TGCGCCAGCAGCCGCCCGGGACACAGCTCCTACGAGCAGTACTTC
NA	NA	TRBV19	TRBJ1-3	CASSIRVTSSGNTIYF	TGTGCCAGTAGTATTAGGGTGACGAGCTCTGGAAACACCATATATTTT
NA	NA	TRBV2	TRBJ2-5	CASSYSRETQYF	TGTGCCAGCAGTTACTCGCGGGAGACCCAGTACTTC
NA	NA	TRBV19	TRBJ1-2	CASKPQGDWGYTF	TGTGCCAGTAAACCTCAGGGTGATTGGGGCTACACCTTC
NA	NA	TRBV2	TRBJ1-1	CASTPGPGGTEAFF	TGTGCCAGCACCCCAGGCCCGGGAGGCACTGAAGCTTTCTTT
NA	NA	TRBV27	TRBJ2-6	CASSPFDSGANVLTF	TGTGCCAGCAGTCCCTTCGACTCTGGGGCCAACGTCCTGACTTTC
NA	many	TRBV29-1	TRBJ2-2	CSVRVAATGELFF	TGCAGCGTTAGGGTAGCGGCTACCGGGGAGCTGTTTTTT
NA	NA	TRBV6-5	TRBJ1-2	CASSYSDGANYGYTF	TGTGCCAGCAGTTACTCCGACGGAGCTAACTATGGCTACACCTTC
TRBD1	NA	TRBV4-1	TRBJ2-7	CASSRDRDKYEQYF	TGCGCCAGCAGCCGGGACAGGGACAAATACGAGCAGTACTTC
NA	NA	TRBV5-1	TRBJ2-3	CASSLRVRTPPTDTQYF	TGCGCCAGCAGCTTGAGAGTCCGGACGCCCCCCACAGATACGCAGTATTTT
NA	few	TRBV7-9	TRBJ1-5	CASSLALDSNQPQHF	TGTGCCAGCAGCTTAGCGCTGGATAGCAATCAGCCCCAGCATTTT
NA	NA	TRBV2	TRBJ1-4	CVTAQENEKLFF	TGTGTCACAGCGCAGGAAAATGAAAAACTGTTTTTT
NA	NA	TRBV7-2	TRBJ2-5	CASSLALAQETQYF	TGTGCCAGCAGCTTAGCGCTAGCCCAAGAGACCCAGTACTTC
NA	NA	TRBV5-1	TRBJ2-7	CASSENYEQYF	TGCGCCAGCAGCGAGAATTACGAGCAGTACTTC
NA	NA	TRBV6-1	TRBJ1-1	CASINTLNTEAFF	TGTGCCAGCATCAACACATTGAACACTGAAGCTTTCTTT
NA	NA	TRBV30	TRBJ2-4	CAWINVRDGKNIQYF	TGTGCCTGGATCAACGTGCGAGATGGTAAAAACATTCAGTACTTC
NA	NA	TRBV28	TRBJ1-3	CASSSAGPGNTIYF	TGTGCCAGCAGCTCGGCGGGGCCCGGAAACACCATATATTTT
NA	NA	TRBV15	TRBJ2-7	CATSRARDKVYEQYF	TGTGCCACCAGCAGAGCCCGGGACAAAGTCTACGAGCAGTACTTC
NA	NA	TRBV11-2	TRBJ1-4	CASSSPRSGIFEKLFF	TGTGCCAGCAGCTCACCCCGTTCTGGCATCTTTGAAAAACTGTTTTTT
TRBD1	once	TRBV27	TRBJ1-5	CASSLRVTGGDQPQHF	TGTGCCAGCAGTTTAAGGGTGACAGGGGGTGATCAGCCCCAGCATTTT
NA	NA	TRBV7-8	TRBJ2-4	CASSFEGLAKNIQYF	TGTGCCAGCAGCTTTGAGGGACTAGCCAAAAACATTCAGTACTTC
NA	NA	TRBV30	TRBJ2-5	CAWSVGGSGARETQYF	TGTGCCTGGAGTGTAGGTGGATCGGGGGCGCGAGAGACCCAGTACTTC
NA	NA	TRBV11-2	TRBJ2-7	CASSSLQTAPYEQYF	TGTGCCAGCAGCTCCCTACAGACAGCACCCTACGAGCAGTACTTC
NA	NA	TRBV20-1	TRBJ2-7	CSARDSEQYF	TGCAGTGCTAGAGATAGCGAGCAGTACTTC
TRBD2	NA	TRBV7-9	TRBJ2-1	CASSPKTSGRAYEQFF	TGTGCCAGCAGCCCGAAGACTAGCGGGAGGGCCTATGAGCAGTTCTTC
TRBD1	NA	TRBV5-1	TRBJ2-2	CASSWTGAGTGELFF	TGCGCCAGCAGCTGGACAGGGGCTGGCACCGGGGAGCTGTTTTTT
NA	NA	TRBV5-1	TRBJ2-7	CASSRMRGGSYEQYF	TGCGCCAGCAGCAGGATGAGGGGGGGCTCCTACGAGCAGTACTTC